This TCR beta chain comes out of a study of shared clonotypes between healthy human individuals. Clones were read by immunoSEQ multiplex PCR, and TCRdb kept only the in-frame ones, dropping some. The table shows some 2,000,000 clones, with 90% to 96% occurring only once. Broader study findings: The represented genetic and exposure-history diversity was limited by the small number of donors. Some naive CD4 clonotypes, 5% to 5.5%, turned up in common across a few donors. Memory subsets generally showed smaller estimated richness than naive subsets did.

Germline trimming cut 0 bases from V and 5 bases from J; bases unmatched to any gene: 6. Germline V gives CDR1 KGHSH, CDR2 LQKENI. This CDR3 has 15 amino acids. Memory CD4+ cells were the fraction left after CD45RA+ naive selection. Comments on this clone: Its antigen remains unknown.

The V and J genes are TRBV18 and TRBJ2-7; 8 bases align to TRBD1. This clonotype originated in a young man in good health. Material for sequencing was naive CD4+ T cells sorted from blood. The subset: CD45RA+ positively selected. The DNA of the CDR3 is TGTGCCAGCTCACCACCGACAGGGGTAACCCACGAGCAGTACTTC. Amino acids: CASSPPTGVTHEQYF.